The 10 T cell receptor beta chains below were found in one sample sequenced in a study of beta chain features in type 1 diabetes. Investigators reverse transcribed all isolated RNA, so they sequenced expressed TCRB transcripts. The assay was immunoSEQ multiplex PCR, and TCRdb's table has in-frame clones only and misses some. The table has about 250,000 clones, roughly 15% seen once; the top ten hold 0.026%. Source material: naive CD4+ T cells from blood. Receptors originate from a woman in her forties in good health.

This sequence joins TRBV7-2 and TRBJ2-7; 8 positions agree with TRBD1. Trimming cost V 5 bases and J 3 bases; bases outside gene matches: 9. This CDR3 has 15 residues. Germline V CDR1 and CDR2: SGHTA, FQGNSA. The CDR3 region is CASSRSGQGYYEQYF. The CDR3 DNA sequence: TGTGCCAGCAGCCGCTCCGGACAGGGCTACTACGAGCAGTACTTC.

This clone has a handful of counts. The rearrangement uses TRBV7-9 and TRBJ2-7; D perhaps matches TRBD2 (5 bases). The CDR3 is 14 amino acids. Looked up from germline, CDR1 is SEHNR and CDR2 is FQNEAQ (reference sequence). V was clipped by 0 bases and J by 5 bases, with 11 bases between them. The chain's CDR3 is CASSLASIGDEQYF. Here the CDR3 DNA reads TGTGCCAGCAGCTTAGCCTCTATCGGGGACGAGCAGTACTTC.

V usage is TRBV7-9 and J usage is TRBJ1-6; tentative D call: TRBD1 (6 bases). In germline, CDR1 is SEHNR, CDR2 FQNEAQ (reference sequence). The CDR3 has 17 amino acids. Trimming removed 5 bases at V and 6 bases at J, with 20 bases between. The CDR3 DNA reads TGTGCCAGCAGCACCCGGCTACAGGGCCTTGGTAATTCACCCCTCCACTTT. Translating it yields CASSTRLQGLGNSPLHF.

This rearrangement joins TRBV27 to TRBJ1-2; 8 bases are shared with TRBD1. Trimming at V came to 6 bases and at J to 8 bases, leaving 5 bases not matched to a gene. The germline gives CDR1 MNHEY, CDR2 SMNVEV (reference sequence). This CDR3 has 12 residues. This CDR3 is CASSQGAGGYTF. The CDR3 DNA follows: TGTGCCAGCAGCCAGGGGGCCGGGGGCTACACCTTC.

A few counts support this clone. The chain links TRBV6-5 to TRBJ2-1; 11 nucleotides line up with TRBD1. The V gene's germline CDR1 is MNHEY and CDR2 SVGAGI. V trimming: 6 bases; J trimming: 7 bases; junction bases outside the gene matches: 8. The CDR3 is 15 residues long. The CDR3, as DNA: TGTGCCAGCAGAACCGATTGGGACAGGGGGAATGAGCAGTTCTTC. Translation gives CASRTDWDRGNEQFF.

The chain has TRBV27 and TRBJ1-2, with 8 bases that match TRBD1. Germline lookup yields CDR1 MNHEY and CDR2 SMNVEV (reference sequence). V lost 3 bases, J lost 4 bases, and 10 bases stayed unmatched. The CDR3 is 16 amino acids. The CDR3 coding sequence is TGTGCCAGCAGTTTCAGGGGGCCGATTCCCCCCTATGGCTACACCTTC. This sequence encodes CASSFRGPIPPYGYTF.

This clone was seen more than once but under ten times. The chain couples TRBV19 to TRBJ2-1; 8 nucleotides match TRBD2. Germline lookup yields CDR1 LNHDA and CDR2 SQIVND (reference sequence). V gave up 5 bases and J gave up 2 bases; unmatched junction bases: 8. CDR3 length: 16 amino acids. CDR3 DNA: TGTGCCAGTAGTTCGTACCCGGGACTAGCCTACAATGAGCAGTTCTTC. It codes for CASSSYPGLAYNEQFF. Variable domain in full (rest from reference TRBV19 and TRBJ2-1): DGGITQSPKYLFRKEGQNVTLSCEQNLNHDAMYWYRQDPGQGLRLIYYSQIVNDFQKGDIAEGYSVSREKKESFPLTVTSAQKNPTAFYLCASSSYPGLAYNEQFFGPGTRLTVL.

The chain carries TRBV10-3 and TRBJ1-2, with 7 bases aligning to TRBD1. J gave up 9 bases and V 10 bases, and 11 bases lay outside the gene matches. The germline V gene has CDR1 ENHRY and CDR2 SYGVKD. The CDR3 sequence is 12 residues long. CDR3: CATGPGQSRYTF. CDR3 sequence (DNA): TGTGCCACCGGACCGGGACAGTCTCGCTACACCTTC.

This clone has only a few counts. The CDR3 bases are TGTGCCAGCAGCTTAGCCTGGCAGAACACCGGGGAGCTGTTTTTT. This sequence encodes CASSLAWQNTGELFF. The rearrangement uses TRBV7-9 and TRBJ2-2; D ambiguous. The ends were cut back, 0 bases at V and 1 base at J, with 6 bases in the middle. The CDR3 sequence is 15 residues long. Germline CDR1 is SEHNR and CDR2 is FQNEAQ (reference sequence).

This clone was detected a few times. The chain joins TRBV6-5 to TRBJ2-1, with TRBD1 identical over 7 bases. From germline, CDR1 is MNHEY and CDR2 SVGAGI. V dropped 6 bases and J dropped 9; count of bases not matched to a gene: 5. The CDR3 spans 12 residues. CDR3 coding DNA: TGTGCCAGCAGGGGGACAGTTGGTGAGCAGTTCTTC. Its protein product is CASRGTVGEQFF.